What follows describes a single T cell receptor beta chain. Its antigen remains unidentified. The data were taken from a study of T cells after yellow fever vaccination. Study results and caveats: Most primary-vaccination clones reappeared after the booster (less than 98% CD4, roughly 90% CD8).

The V gene's germline CDR1 is SGHNT and CDR2 YYREEE (reference sequence). The CDR3 runs to 16 residues. V gave up 4 bases and J gave up 5 bases, with 18 bases separating them. TCRdb recomputed calls from the 5' RACE reads with MiXCR, one row per CDR3 protein. The sample records nearly 300,000 distinct CDR3 sequences, less than 9.5% being singletons. The source was CD4+ T cells sorted from PBMCs, collected 5 days after the yellow fever booster vaccination. This TCR was recovered from a man aged 18 to 30 who received the YFV17D yellow fever vaccine. The V call is TRBV5-4, the J call TRBJ2-2; D may be TRBD2 (7 bases). CDR3 region: CASSDFRGGATGELFF. In DNA form, the CDR3 reads TGTGCCAGCAGCGACTTTAGAGGGGGGGCTACCGGGGAGCTGTTTTTT.